The clone carrying this T cell receptor beta chain was observed at least ten times. The CDR3 loop spans 12 amino acids. CDR1 is DFQATT, CDR2 SNEGSKA, per germline (reference sequence). Trimming cost V 5 bases and J 5 bases; bases outside gene matches: 3. The investigators amplified TCR beta CDR3 regions from RNA transcripts. Initially, a first-round RT-PCR of the TCR CDR3 employed the HTBI primer set. Via MiXCR, TCRdb re-called the multiplex PCR reads, giving one row per CDR3 protein. The data hold 300,000 to 400,000 distinct CDR3 sequences, with roughly 13% observed a single time. These data are taken from a study of T cells in Graves' hyperthyroidism and ophthalmopathy.

The V and J genes are TRBV20-1 and TRBJ2-1; the match to TRBD1 covers 7 bases. Sequenced sample: blood. The clonotype originates from a woman younger than 35 with Graves' hyperthyroidism. DNA for the CDR3: TGCAGTGCTTCTGACAGGGACAATGAGCAGTTCTTC. It translates to CSASDRDNEQFF.